Presented here are 25 T cell receptor beta chains from one specimen sequenced in a study of blood T cells in healthy people across ages. A second PCR of roughly 6 to 12 cycles used a sample-barcoded 5' primer and a J-beta primer mix. One entry per CDR3 protein, called by TCRdb with MiXCR from the 5' RACE reads. The sample has 800,000 or so distinct CDR3 sequences; about 25% are singletons. The sample was also linked to a second study, of T cells of mothers and their children.

Sequencing was done on a sample of blood. The source is a boy younger than 18 in good health.

The V gene is TRBV3-1, the J gene TRBJ2-7; 7 bases are a match to TRBD1. This CDR3 spans 15 amino acids. Germline assignment: CDR1 LGHDT and CDR2 YNNKEL (reference sequence). After removal of 2 bases from V and 2 bases from J, the junction contained 6 bases not matched to a gene. CDR3 coding DNA: TGTGCCAGCAGCCAACCTCCGGGACAGACCTACGAGCAGTACTTC. Amino acids: CASSQPPGQTYEQYF.

This clonotype was counted between two and nine times. This chain joins TRBV3-1 and TRBJ1-1; D gene ambiguous. The CDR3 has 13 amino acids. Germline V gene data show CDR1 as LGHDT and CDR2 as YNNKEL (reference sequence). With 2 bases removed from V and 2 bases from J, the gap between germline ends came to 6 bases. CDR3 amino acids: CASSQWVNTEAFF. The CDR3 region has the DNA TGTGCCAGCAGCCAATGGGTTAACACTGAAGCTTTCTTT.

Only a few counts were recorded for this clonotype. The V gene is TRBV24-1, the J gene TRBJ2-1, with no clear D. The germline V gene has CDR1 KGHDR and CDR2 SFDVKD. This CDR3 is 14 amino acids long. Trimming took off 0 bases at V and 4 bases at J, with 6 bases between the two ends. The CDR3 bases are TGTGCCACCAGTGATTTGTTCGGTTACAATGAGCAGTTCTTC. Translated, it gives CATSDLFGYNEQFF.

CDR3 residues: CASSPSQGNNYGYTF. The CDR3 DNA sequence: TGCGCCAGCAGCCCCTCCCAGGGAAATAACTATGGCTACACCTTC. The V and J genes are TRBV4-3 and TRBJ1-2; a weak D match, TRBD1 (5 bases). Per germline, CDR1 LGHNA and CDR2 YSLEER. The V gene lost 4 bases and the J gene lost 1 base, with 13 bases spanning the gap. This CDR3 comprises 15 residues.

This chain links TRBV5-1 with TRBJ2-5, with D perhaps TRBD1 (6 bases). This CDR3 spans 12 amino acids. The V gene's germline CDR1 is SGHRS and CDR2 YFSETQ. The germline V and J ends were trimmed by 8 bases and 0 bases, with 8 bases remaining between them. CDR3 sequence reads: CASGQNQETQYF. CDR3 bases: TGCGCCAGTGGACAGAACCAAGAGACCCAGTACTTC.

This clonotype came up a few times. The genes are TRBV3-1 and TRBJ2-7; the match to TRBD1 covers 8 bases. The J call is doubtful: the DNA matches TRBJ2-1 better. Germline V gene sequence: CDR1 LGHDT, CDR2 YNNKEL (reference sequence). The CDR3 has 13 residues. This CDR3 is CASSQIQGVEQFF. In nucleotides, the CDR3 is TGTGCCAGCAGCCAGATACAGGGGGTTGAGCAGTTCTTC.

Many counts were recorded for this clonotype. This sequence joins TRBV7-3 and TRBJ2-7; no clear D. With 5 bases removed from V and 0 bases from J, the gap between germline ends came to 8 bases. This CDR3 is 13 amino acids long. Germline V CDR1 and CDR2: SGHTA, FQGTGA. Here the CDR3 DNA reads TGTGCCAGCAGCCCCGGACCCTCCTACGAGCAGTACTTC. Protein product: CASSPGPSYEQYF.

The CDR3 nucleotides are TGTGCCAGCAGCGAGACTAGCGGGAGATTTAGAGGGCAGTACTTC. Translation gives CASSETSGRFRGQYF. J is TRBJ2-7 and V is TRBV7-2; 12 positions agree with TRBD2. The V segment lost 5 bases and the J segment 9 bases; nucleotides outside the gene matches: 11. The CDR3 has 15 residues. Germline CDR1 and CDR2: SGHTA and FQGNSA. Full variable domain (outside the CDR3, taken from reference TRBV7-2 and TRBJ2-7): GAGVSQSPSNKVTEKGKDVELRCDPISGHTALYWYRQSLGQGLEFLIYFQGNSAPDKSGLPSDRFSAERTGGSVSTLTIQRTQQEDSAVYLCASSETSGRFRGQYFGPGTRLTVT.

In this sample, this clonotype turned up a few times. The chain combines TRBV6-6 with TRBJ2-7; 8 positions agree with TRBD2. The CDR3 is 16 amino acids. The trim removed 5 bases at V and 6 bases at J, leaving 15 bases unmatched. CDR1 is MNHNY and CDR2 is SVGAGI in the germline V gene (reference sequence). The CDR3, as DNA: TGTGCCAGCAGTCAACCACCCGGGGTTAGCGGGGCCGAGCAGTACTTC. Protein sequence: CASSQPPGVSGAEQYF.

The chain combines TRBV7-9 with TRBJ1-1; D is uncertain. V gave up 8 bases and J gave up 5 bases, with 15 bases separating them. Germline CDR1 reads SEHNR; CDR2 reads FQNEAQ (reference sequence). The CDR3 totals 13 residues. The CDR3 DNA reads TGTGCCAGCTCGGGCAACCCCGGGACTGAAGCTTTCTTT. Protein sequence: CASSGNPGTEAFF.

The chain is built from TRBV7-6 and TRBJ2-3; 7 nucleotides agree with TRBD1. The CDR3 loop spans 16 amino acids. The V segment lost 5 bases and the J segment 0 bases; nucleotides outside the gene matches: 8. CDR1 is SGHVS, CDR2 FNYEAQ, per germline. Written as DNA, the CDR3 is TGTGCCAGCAGCCATACGACAGGGTATAGCACAGATACGCAGTATTTT. Protein sequence: CASSHTTGYSTDTQYF.

V is TRBV7-2 and J is TRBJ2-3; D may be TRBD1 (5 bases). Trimming stripped 2 bases from V and 3 bases from J, with 9 bases between. Looked up from germline, CDR1 is SGHTA and CDR2 is FQGNSA. The CDR3 spans 14 residues. CDR3 amino acids: CASSLFRVTDTQYF. DNA for the CDR3: TGTGCCAGCAGCTTATTCAGGGTTACAGATACGCAGTATTTT.

This clonotype was seen more than once but under ten times. The V call is TRBV20-1, the J call TRBJ1-1; D is possibly TRBD1 (6 bases). The CDR3 totals 14 residues. Between the trimmed V and J ends, which lost 6 bases and 3 bases, there was a span of 17 bases. Per germline, CDR1 DFQATT and CDR2 SNEGSKA (reference sequence). The CDR3 DNA reads as TGCAGTGCCAGGAGGGGGGCTGGGGACACTGAAGCTTTCTTT. It translates to CSARRGAGDTEAFF.

J is TRBJ2-1 and V is TRBV7-2; D gene unclear. The CDR3 sequence is 16 residues long. Germline lookup yields CDR1 SGHTA and CDR2 FQGNSA. With 1 base removed from V and 0 bases from J, the gap between germline ends came to 10 bases. CDR3 bases: TGTGCCAGCAGCTTAGTTGGGCAGACCTCCTACAATGAGCAGTTCTTC. Protein: CASSLVGQTSYNEQFF.

Only a few counts were recorded for this clonotype. Its ends do not fully match the called genes, so a read error is possible. The V and J genes are TRBV20-1 and TRBJ1-5; D ambiguous. CDR3 length equals 14 residues. CDR1 is DFQATT and CDR2 is SNEGSKA in the germline V gene (reference sequence). CDR3 DNA: TGCAGTGCTCTTCGACGAGAAAAGAATCGGCCCCAGCATTTT. Translation gives CSALRREKNRPQHF.

V gene TRBV29-1 combines with J gene TRBJ2-1, with D unclear. V lost 6 bases and J 4 bases, leaving 19 bases between the germline ends. This CDR3 is built from 15 residues. Germline-derived CDR1 and CDR2 are SQVTM and ANQGSEA. CDR3 nucleotides: TGCAGCGTGAAGACCGGGTGGGAACCTTACAATGAGCAGTTCTTC. Translated: CSVKTGWEPYNEQFF.

V is TRBV28 and J is TRBJ1-3; TRBD1 is a possible D gene (5 bases). Trimming pared 7 bases from V and 1 base from J, leaving 17 bases between. The CDR3 sequence is 16 residues long. CDR1 is MDHEN, CDR2 SYDVKM, per germline. The CDR3 sequence: CASTLSGLASGNTIYF. The CDR3 nucleotides read TGTGCCAGCACCCTATCAGGGTTGGCGTCTGGAAACACCATATATTTT.

This rearrangement joins TRBV9 to TRBJ2-5, with D tentatively TRBD2 (5 bases). The CDR3 spans 15 residues. V was shortened by 4 bases and J by 0 bases, with 13 bases between the two germline ends. The V gene's germline CDR1 is SGDLS and CDR2 YYNGEE. CDR3 region: CASSPRGEYQETQYF. The CDR3 coding sequence is TGTGCCAGCAGCCCCCGGGGAGAGTACCAAGAGACCCAGTACTTC.

Of note for this clonotype: Its ends do not fully match the called genes, so a read error is possible. This rearrangement joins TRBV9 to TRBJ2-7; D is uncertain. The germline V gene has CDR1 SGDLS and CDR2 YYNGEE. This CDR3 spans 14 amino acids. This chain's CDR3 is CASRVATASYEQYF. In DNA form, the CDR3 reads TGTGCCAGCAGAGTAGCCACAGCCTCCTACGAGCAGTACTTC.

The gene calls are TRBV3-1 and TRBJ1-2; D unresolved. Deletions cut 1 base from V and 8 bases from J, with 11 bases between. This CDR3 has 13 amino acids. Per the germline V gene, CDR1 is LGHDT and CDR2 is YNNKEL (reference sequence). CDR3 DNA: TGTGCCAGCAGCCAAGGACCCCCGGGAGGCTACACCTTC. This translates into CASSQGPPGGYTF.

The rearrangement uses TRBV20-1 and TRBJ1-3, with unresolved D. Germline V gene sequence: CDR1 DFQATT, CDR2 SNEGSKA (reference sequence). V was shortened by 6 bases and J by 0 bases, with 21 bases between the two germline ends. The CDR3 has 17 residues. The CDR3 DNA sequence: TGCAGTGCCCCTGTGGCGAGAGGCGTCTACTCTGGAAACACCATATATTTT. This translates into CSAPVARGVYSGNTIYF.

This clonotype was seen only a few times. The chain is built from TRBV28 and TRBJ2-5; weak D call: TRBD1 (5 bases). Trimming shortened V by 3 bases and J by 4 bases, and 18 bases separated the two germline ends. Per the germline V gene, CDR1 is MDHEN and CDR2 is SYDVKM. This CDR3 spans 16 amino acids. The CDR3 region is CASSFSSIRVGETQYF. The DNA for the CDR3 is TGTGCCAGCAGTTTCTCTTCAATCAGGGTGGGAGAGACCCAGTACTTC. Complete variable domain (other parts from reference TRBV28 and TRBJ2-5): DVKVTQSSRYLVKRTGEKVFLECVQDMDHENMFWYRQDPGLGLRLIYFSYDVKMKEKGDIPEGYSVSREKKERFSLILESASTNQTSMYLCASSFSSIRVGETQYFGPGTRLLVL.

This sequence joins TRBV2 and TRBJ2-1; 8 bases map to TRBD2. V lost 8 bases and J lost 8; bases outside the gene matches: 14. Germline-derived CDR1 and CDR2 are SNHLY and FYNNEI. CDR3 length equals 15 residues. The CDR3, as DNA: TGTGCCAGCTATAAAGAGGTAGCGGGACCCTATGAGCAGTTCTTC. Protein: CASYKEVAGPYEQFF.

In its sample, this clonotype was seen a few times. This chain uses TRBV28 with TRBJ2-1, with TRBD2 identical over 7 bases. CDR1 is MDHEN, CDR2 SYDVKM, per germline. Trimming took 5 bases from V and 4 from J; bases not matched to a gene: 5. CDR3 length: 14 residues. The CDR3, as DNA: TGTGCCAGCAGTATACTAGCGACTTACAATGAGCAGTTCTTC. Encoded protein: CASSILATYNEQFF.

The CDR3 is CSARRRELVNQPQHF. DNA of the CDR3: TGCAGTGCTAGGAGGCGGGAGTTGGTCAATCAGCCCCAGCATTTT. This chain links TRBV20-1 with TRBJ1-5, with D unresolved. Between the trimmed V and J ends, which lost 3 bases and 3 bases, there was a span of 15 bases. The germline CDR1 and CDR2 sequences are DFQATT and SNEGSKA (reference sequence). The CDR3 consists of 15 residues.